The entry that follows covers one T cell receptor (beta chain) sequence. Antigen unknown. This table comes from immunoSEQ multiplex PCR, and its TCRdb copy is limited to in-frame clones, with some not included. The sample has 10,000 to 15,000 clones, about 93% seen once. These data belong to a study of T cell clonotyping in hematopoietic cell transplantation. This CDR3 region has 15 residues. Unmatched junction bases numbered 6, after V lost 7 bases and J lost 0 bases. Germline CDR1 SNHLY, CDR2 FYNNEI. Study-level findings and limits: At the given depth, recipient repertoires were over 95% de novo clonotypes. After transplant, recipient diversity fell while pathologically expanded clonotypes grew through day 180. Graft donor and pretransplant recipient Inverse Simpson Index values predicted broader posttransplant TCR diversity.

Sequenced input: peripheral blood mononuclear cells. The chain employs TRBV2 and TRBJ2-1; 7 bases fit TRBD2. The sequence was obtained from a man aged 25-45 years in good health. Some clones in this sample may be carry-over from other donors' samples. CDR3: CASTDPGGSYNEQFF. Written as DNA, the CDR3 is TGTGCCAGCACTGACCCGGGGGGCTCCTACAATGAGCAGTTCTTC. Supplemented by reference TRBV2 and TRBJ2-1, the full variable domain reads EPEVTQTPSHQVTQMGQEVILRCVPISNHLYFYWYRQILGQKVEFLVSFYNNEISEKSEIFDDQFSVERPDGSNFTLKIRSTKLEDSAMYFCASTDPGGSYNEQFFGPGTRLTVL.